This T cell receptor beta chain comes out of a study of blood T cells in healthy people across ages. Turning to the study itself: T cells yielded about one barcoded beta molecule per two cells through template switching.

V dropped 5 bases and J dropped 5 bases, with 8 bases sitting between them. The CDR3 has 12 residues. The germline CDR1 and CDR2 sequences are SGHVS and FQNEAQ. This clonotype was detected once. PCR was performed a second time for about 6 to 11 cycles using a sample-barcoded 5' primer and a J-beta primer mix. With 12 random nucleotides, a template-switch adaptor tagged each individual cDNA molecule. TCRdb independently ran MiXCR on the 5' RACE reads; one entry per CDR3 protein. The sample holds around 1,000,000 distinct CDR3 sequences, less than 25% seen once. These data are also associated with another study on T cells of mothers and their children.

This rearrangement joins TRBV7-8 to TRBJ2-3; D is undetermined. The receptor was isolated from a girl aged 2 to 10 in good health. The specimen sequenced was blood. DNA for the CDR3: TGTGCCAGCAGCCAGCACAGAGATACGCAGTATTTT. Amino acid sequence: CASSQHRDTQYF.